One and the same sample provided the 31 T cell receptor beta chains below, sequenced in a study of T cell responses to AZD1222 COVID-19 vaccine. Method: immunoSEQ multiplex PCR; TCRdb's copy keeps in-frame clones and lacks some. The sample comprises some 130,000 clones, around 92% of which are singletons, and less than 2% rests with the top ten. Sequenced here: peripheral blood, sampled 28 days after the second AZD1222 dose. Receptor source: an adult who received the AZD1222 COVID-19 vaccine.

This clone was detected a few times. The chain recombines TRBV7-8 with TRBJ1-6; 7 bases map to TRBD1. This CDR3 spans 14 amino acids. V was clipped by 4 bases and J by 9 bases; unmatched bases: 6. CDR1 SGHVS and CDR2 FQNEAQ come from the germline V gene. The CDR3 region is CASSSLTGSSPLHF. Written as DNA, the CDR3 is TGTGCCAGCAGCTCGTTGACAGGGAGTTCACCCCTCCACTTT.

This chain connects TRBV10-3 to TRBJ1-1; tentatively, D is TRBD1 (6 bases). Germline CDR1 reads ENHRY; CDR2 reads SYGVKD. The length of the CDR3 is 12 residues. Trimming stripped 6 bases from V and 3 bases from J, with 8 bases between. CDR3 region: CAIRQGDTEAFF. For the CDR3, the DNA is TGTGCCATCAGACAGGGAGACACTGAAGCTTTCTTT.

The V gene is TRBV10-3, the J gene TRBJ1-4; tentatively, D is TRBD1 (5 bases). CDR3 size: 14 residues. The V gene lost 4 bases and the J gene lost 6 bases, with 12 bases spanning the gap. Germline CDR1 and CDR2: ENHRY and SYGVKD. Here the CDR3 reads CAISVDGGYEKLFF. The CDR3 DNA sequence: TGTGCCATCAGTGTTGATGGGGGTTATGAAAAACTGTTTTTT.

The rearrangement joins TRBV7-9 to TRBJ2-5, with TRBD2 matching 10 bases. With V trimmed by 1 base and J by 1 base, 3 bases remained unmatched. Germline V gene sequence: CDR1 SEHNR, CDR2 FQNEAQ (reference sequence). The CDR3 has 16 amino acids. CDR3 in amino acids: CASSLGSGGLQETQYF. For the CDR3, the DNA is TGTGCCAGCAGCTTAGGTAGCGGGGGGCTCCAAGAGACCCAGTACTTC.

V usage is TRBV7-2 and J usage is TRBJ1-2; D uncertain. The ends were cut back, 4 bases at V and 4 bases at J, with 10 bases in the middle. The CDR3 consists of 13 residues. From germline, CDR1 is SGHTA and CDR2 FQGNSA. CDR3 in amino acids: CASSSLEGYGYTF. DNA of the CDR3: TGTGCCAGCAGCTCCCTCGAAGGCTATGGCTACACCTTC.

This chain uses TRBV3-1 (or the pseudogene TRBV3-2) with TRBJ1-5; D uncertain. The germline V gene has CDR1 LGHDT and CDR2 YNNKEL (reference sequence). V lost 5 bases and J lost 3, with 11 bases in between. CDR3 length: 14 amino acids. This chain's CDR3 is CASSGPNHNQPQHF. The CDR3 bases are TGTGCCAGCAGCGGGCCCAATCACAATCAGCCCCAGCATTTT.

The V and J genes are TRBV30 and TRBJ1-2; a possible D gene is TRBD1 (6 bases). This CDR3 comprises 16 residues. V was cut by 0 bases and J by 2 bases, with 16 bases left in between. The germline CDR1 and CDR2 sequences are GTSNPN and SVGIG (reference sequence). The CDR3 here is CAWSVFGGLGNYGYTF. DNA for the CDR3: TGTGCCTGGAGTGTATTCGGGGGGCTTGGGAACTATGGCTACACCTTC.

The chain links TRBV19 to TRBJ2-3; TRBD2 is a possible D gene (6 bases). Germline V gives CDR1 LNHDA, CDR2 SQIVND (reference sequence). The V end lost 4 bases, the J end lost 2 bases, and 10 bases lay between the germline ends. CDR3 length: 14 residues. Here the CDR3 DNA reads TGTGCCAGTAGTAGACGACTAGACACAGATACGCAGTATTTT. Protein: CASSRRLDTDTQYF.

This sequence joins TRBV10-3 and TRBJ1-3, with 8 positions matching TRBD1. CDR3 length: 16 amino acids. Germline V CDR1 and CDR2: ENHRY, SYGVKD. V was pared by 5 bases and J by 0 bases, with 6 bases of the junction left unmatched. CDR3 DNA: TGTGCCATCAGTTCTTCAGGGGGCTCCTCTGGAAACACCATATATTTT. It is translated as CAISSSGGSSGNTIYF.

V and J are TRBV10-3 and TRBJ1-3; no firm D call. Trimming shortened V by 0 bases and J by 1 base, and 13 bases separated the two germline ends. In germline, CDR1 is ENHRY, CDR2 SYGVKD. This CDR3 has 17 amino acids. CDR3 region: CAISESLTVKSGNTIYF. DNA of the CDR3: TGTGCCATCAGTGAGTCGTTAACAGTTAAGTCTGGAAACACCATATATTTT.

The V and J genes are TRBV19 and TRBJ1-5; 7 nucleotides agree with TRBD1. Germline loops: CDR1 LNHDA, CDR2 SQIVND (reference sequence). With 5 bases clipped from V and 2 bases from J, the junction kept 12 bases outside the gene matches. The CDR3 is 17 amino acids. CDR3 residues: CASSGPKGARGNQPQHF. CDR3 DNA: TGTGCCAGTAGTGGACCTAAGGGGGCGCGGGGCAATCAGCCCCAGCATTTT.

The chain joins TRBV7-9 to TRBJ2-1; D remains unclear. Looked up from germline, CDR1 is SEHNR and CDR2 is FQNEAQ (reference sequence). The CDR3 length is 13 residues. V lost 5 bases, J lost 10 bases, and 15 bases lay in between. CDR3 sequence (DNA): TGTGCCAGCAGCCCTAACCAAAGGGAAGAGCAGTTCTTC. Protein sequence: CASSPNQREEQFF.

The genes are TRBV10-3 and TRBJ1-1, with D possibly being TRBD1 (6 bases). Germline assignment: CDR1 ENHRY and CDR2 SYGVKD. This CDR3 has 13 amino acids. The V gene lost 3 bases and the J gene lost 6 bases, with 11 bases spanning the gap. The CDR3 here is CAISDRQGSEAFF. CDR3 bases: TGTGCCATCAGTGATCGGCAGGGGTCTGAAGCTTTCTTT.

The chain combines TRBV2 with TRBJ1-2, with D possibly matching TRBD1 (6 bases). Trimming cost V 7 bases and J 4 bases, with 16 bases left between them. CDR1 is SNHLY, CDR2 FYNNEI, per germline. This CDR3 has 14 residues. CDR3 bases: TGTGCCAGCAAAGTTCCACAGGGTGCCTATGGCTACACCTTC. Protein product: CASKVPQGAYGYTF.

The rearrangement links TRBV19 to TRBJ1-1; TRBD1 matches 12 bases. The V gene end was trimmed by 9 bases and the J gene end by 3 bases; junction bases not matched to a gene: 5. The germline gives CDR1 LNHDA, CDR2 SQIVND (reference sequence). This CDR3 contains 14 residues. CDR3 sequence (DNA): TGTGCCAGCCGGGACAGGGGGCAAGACACTGAAGCTTTCTTT. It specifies CASRDRGQDTEAFF.

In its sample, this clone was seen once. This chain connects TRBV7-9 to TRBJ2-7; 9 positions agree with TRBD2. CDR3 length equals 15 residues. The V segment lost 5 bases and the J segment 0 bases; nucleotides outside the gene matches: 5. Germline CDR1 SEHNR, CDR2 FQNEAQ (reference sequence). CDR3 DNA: TGTGCCAGCAGCACCCTAGCGGGAAGCTCCTACGAGCAGTACGTC. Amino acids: CASSTLAGSSYEQYV.

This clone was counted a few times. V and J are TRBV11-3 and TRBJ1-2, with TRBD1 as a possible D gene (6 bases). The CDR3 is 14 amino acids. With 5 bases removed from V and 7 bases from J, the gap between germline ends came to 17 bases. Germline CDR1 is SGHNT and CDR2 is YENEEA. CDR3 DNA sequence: TGTGCCAGCAGCCCCGGGGGCCGGGAGCGTGGCTACACCTTC. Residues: CASSPGGRERGYTF.

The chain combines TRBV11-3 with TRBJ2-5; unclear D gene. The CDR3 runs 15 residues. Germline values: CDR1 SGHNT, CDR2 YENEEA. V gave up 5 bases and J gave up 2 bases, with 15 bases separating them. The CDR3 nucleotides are TGTGCCAGCAGCGTATCTCGACCCCCGCAAGAGACCCAGTACTTC. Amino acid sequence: CASSVSRPPQETQYF. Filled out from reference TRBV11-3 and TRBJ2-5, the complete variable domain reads EAGVVQSPRYKIIEKKQPVAFWCNPISGHNTLYWYLQNLGQGPELLIRYENEEAVDDSQLPKDRFSAERLKGVDSTLKIQPAELGDSAVYLCASSVSRPPQETQYFGPGTRLLVL.

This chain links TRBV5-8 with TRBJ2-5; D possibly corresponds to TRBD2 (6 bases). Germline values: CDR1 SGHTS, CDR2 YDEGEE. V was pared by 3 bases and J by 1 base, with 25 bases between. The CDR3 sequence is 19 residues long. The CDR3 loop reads CASSSRQTSTPSFQETQYF. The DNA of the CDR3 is TGTGCCAGCAGCTCCCGGCAGACTAGTACGCCCTCCTTCCAAGAGACCCAGTACTTC.

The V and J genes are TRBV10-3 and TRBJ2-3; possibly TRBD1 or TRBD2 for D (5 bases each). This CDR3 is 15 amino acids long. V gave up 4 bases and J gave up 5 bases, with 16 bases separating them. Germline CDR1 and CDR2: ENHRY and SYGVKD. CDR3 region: CAISAQATGGDTQYF. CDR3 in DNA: TGTGCCATCAGTGCTCAGGCCACAGGAGGAGATACGCAGTATTTT.

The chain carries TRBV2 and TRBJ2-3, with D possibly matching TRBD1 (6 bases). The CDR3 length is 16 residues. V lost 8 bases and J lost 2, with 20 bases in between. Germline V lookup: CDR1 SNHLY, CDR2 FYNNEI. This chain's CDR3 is CASSREGGDYTDTQYF. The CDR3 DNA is TGTGCCAGCTCCAGAGAAGGGGGAGACTACACAGATACGCAGTATTTT. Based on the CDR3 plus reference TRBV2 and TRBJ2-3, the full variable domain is EPEVTQTPSHQVTQMGQEVILRCVPISNHLYFYWYRQILGQKVEFLVSFYNNEISEKSEIFDDQFSVERPDGSNFTLKIRSTKLEDSAMYFCASSREGGDYTDTQYFGPGTRLTVL.

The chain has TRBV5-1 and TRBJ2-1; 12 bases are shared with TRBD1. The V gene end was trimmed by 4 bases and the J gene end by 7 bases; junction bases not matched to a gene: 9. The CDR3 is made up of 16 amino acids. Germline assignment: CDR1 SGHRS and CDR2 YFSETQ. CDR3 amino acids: CASSIAGTGGTNEQFF. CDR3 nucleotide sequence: TGCGCCAGCAGCATTGCCGGGACAGGGGGCACAAATGAGCAGTTCTTC.

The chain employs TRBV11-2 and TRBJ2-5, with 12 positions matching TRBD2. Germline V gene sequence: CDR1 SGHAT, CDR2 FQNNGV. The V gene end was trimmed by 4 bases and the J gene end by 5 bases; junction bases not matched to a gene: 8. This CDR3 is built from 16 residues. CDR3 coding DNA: TGTGCCAGCAGCTCCCTAGCGGGGGGGCCTCAGGAGACCCAGTACTTC. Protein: CASSSLAGGPQETQYF.

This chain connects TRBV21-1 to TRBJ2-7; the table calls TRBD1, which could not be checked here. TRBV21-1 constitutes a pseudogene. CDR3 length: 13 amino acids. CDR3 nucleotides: TGTGCCAGCAGCACCAGAAGATCCTACGAGCAGTACGTC. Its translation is CASSTRRSYEQYV.

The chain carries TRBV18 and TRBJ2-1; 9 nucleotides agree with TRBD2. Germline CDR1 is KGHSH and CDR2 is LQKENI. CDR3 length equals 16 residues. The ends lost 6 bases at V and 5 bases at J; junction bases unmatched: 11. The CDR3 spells CASSLGTSLGHNEQFF. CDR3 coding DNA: TGTGCCAGCTCCCTCGGGACTAGCTTGGGACACAATGAGCAGTTCTTC.

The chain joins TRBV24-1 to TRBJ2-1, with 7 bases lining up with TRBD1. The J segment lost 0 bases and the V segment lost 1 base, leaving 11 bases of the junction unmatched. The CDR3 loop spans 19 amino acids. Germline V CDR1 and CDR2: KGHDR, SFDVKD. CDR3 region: CATSDLHRGTLSSYNEQFF. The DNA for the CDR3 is TGTGCCACCAGTGATTTACACAGGGGCACCTTAAGCTCCTACAATGAGCAGTTCTTC.

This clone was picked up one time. CDR3 bases: TGTGCCAGCTCACCACCGGAGAGGCCGGGAGGGCTGTTTTTT. Protein product: CASSPPERPGGLFF. The chain combines TRBV18 with TRBJ2-2, with TRBD2 matching over 7 bases. The V and J ends lost 0 bases and 13 bases, in that order; junction bases with no gene match: 8. Germline CDR1 and CDR2: KGHSH and LQKENI. This CDR3 comprises 14 residues.

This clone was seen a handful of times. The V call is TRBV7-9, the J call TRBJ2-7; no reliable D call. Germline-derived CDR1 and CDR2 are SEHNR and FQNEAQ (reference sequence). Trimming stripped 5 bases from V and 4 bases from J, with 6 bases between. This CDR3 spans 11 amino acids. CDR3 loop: CASSVRYEQYF. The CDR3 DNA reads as TGTGCCAGCAGCGTCCGGTACGAGCAGTACTTC.

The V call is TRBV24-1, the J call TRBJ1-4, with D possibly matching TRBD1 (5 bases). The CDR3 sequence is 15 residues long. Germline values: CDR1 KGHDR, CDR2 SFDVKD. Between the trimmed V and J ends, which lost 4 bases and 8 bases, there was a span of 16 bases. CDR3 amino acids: CATSETGGDGEKLFF. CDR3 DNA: TGTGCCACCAGTGAAACGGGGGGGGACGGAGAAAAACTGTTTTTT.

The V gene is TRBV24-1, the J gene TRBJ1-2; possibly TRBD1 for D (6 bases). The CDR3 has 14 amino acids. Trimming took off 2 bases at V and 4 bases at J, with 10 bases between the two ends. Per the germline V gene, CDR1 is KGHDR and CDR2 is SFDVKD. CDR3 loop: CATSDSGGAYGYTF. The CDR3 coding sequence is TGTGCCACCAGTGATTCCGGGGGCGCCTATGGCTACACCTTC.

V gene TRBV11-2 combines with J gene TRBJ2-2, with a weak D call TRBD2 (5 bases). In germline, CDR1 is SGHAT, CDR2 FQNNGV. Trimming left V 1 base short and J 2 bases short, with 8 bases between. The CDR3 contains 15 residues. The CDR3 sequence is CASSLGGRNTGELFF. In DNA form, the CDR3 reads TGTGCCAGCAGCTTAGGTGGGAGAAACACCGGGGAGCTGTTTTTT.